The sequence of this T cell receptor (beta chain) was determined in a study of blood T cell repertoires in COVID-19. The wider study: Italy, Spain and the United States were the sources of the convalescent and acute COVID-19 samples. PBMCs, B-cell-depleted T cells, or T cells were the source of the cDNA or gDNA that made up the material.

Germline values: CDR1 SEHNR, CDR2 FQNEAQ (reference sequence). Trimming pared 2 bases from V and 6 bases from J, leaving 9 bases between. The CDR3 totals 13 residues. In the original workflow: Reference gene primer amplification in the assay estimated nucleated cell counts. Profiled with immunoSEQ multiplex PCR; TCRdb holds only in-frame clones, not every one. That table supplies the V and J calls and clone size; D and trimming were determined from the DNA. Among 400,000 or so clones listed, approximately 86% were seen once. What was sequenced was peripheral blood. The clonotype comes from a human donor in a cohort sampled during active COVID-19. V is TRBV7-9 and J is TRBJ2-3; D is ambiguous. The CDR3 DNA reads TGTGCCAGCAGCTTAACGGAGTTGGATACGCAGTATTTT. This sequence encodes CASSLTELDTQYF.